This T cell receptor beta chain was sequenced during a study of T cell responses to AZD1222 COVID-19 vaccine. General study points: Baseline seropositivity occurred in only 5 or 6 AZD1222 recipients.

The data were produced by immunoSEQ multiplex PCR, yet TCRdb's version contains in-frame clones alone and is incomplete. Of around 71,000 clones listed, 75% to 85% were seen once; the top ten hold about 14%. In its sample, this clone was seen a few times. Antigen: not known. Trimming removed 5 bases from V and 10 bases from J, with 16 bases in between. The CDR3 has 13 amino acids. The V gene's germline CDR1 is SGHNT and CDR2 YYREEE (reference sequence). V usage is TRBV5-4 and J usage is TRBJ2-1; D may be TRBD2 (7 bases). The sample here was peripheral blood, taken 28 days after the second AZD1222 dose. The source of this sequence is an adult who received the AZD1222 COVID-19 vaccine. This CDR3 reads CASRPRGGGEQFF. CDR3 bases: TGTGCCAGCAGGCCCCGGGGAGGGGGAGAGCAGTTCTTC.